This T cell receptor (beta chain) was observed in a study of T cell clusters in autoimmune cytopenias. Study outcomes and limitations: Primary autoimmune cytopenia patients appeared to lack physiological T cell clusters present in healthy donors.

CDR1 and CDR2 (germline): LGHNA, YSLEER. This CDR3 comprises 17 residues. Each sample's input was 200 to 300 ng genomic DNA, 38,000 or so genome equivalents. In the case of this clonotype: Its specificity is unknown.

One tube held mixed TRB-A and TRB-B primer pools for touch-down PCR. TCRdb re-called the multiplex PCR reads and gives one entry per CDR3 protein, without DNA. This table holds some 12,000 distinct CDR3 sequences. These same records also appear under a second study, on T cell repertoires in aging, cancer and after chemotherapy. That paper states: Untreated cancer patients had significantly lower blood TCR diversity than age-matched healthy donors.

The chain is built from TRBV4-3 and TRBJ2-3; the D gene TCRdb calls, TRBD2, cannot be checked with no DNA. The material sequenced was peripheral blood. This TCR derives from a human donor in good health. CDR3 residues: CASTRSGGGGRTDTQYF.